This TCR beta chain was recovered during a study of vaccination and CD4 T cells after COVID-19. Whole-study context: The cells were exposed to overlapping spike peptides originating from SARS-CoV-2, HCoV-NL63, HCoV-OC43 and HCoV-229E for stimulation.

Treatment reported: approximately nine-day PBMC culture with coronavirus spike peptide pools or control peptides (ViraFEST assay). According to the study, CD4+ T cells from the unexposed donor were gathered ahead of the COVID-19 pandemic (2011-2018). The authors cultured more than 1.5 million PBMCs per well with 10 IU/ml IL-2 and about 10 ug/ml peptide pools. The CDR3 has 17 residues. CDR1 and CDR2 (germline): SGHVS, FQNEAQ. Trimming pared 1 base from V and 3 bases from J, leaving 19 bases between. A few counts support this clonotype. The antigen remains unidentified. An Oncomine TCR Beta short-read assay was used to sequence the DNA from cultured CD4+ T cells. Genomic DNA was isolated from cultured CD4+ T cells. TCRdb reprocessed the PCR reads with MiXCR, giving one entry per CDR3 protein. The table includes about 9,200 distinct CDR3 sequences, around 30% detected once.

The chain combines TRBV7-8 with TRBJ2-7, with D possibly being TRBD2 (5 bases). The clonotype comes from a human donor in good health. Specimen: CD4+ T cells from blood, cultured in vitro. The CDR3 sequence: CASSLGQPWEKSYEQYF. DNA of the CDR3: TGTGCCAGCAGCTTAGGCCAGCCATGGGAGAAAAGCTACGAGCAGTACTTC.